This TCR beta chain was identified during a study of T-cell memory formation after mild COVID-19. For the study at large: Clusters of TCRs were largely donor specific.

TCRdb reprocessed the 5' RACE reads via MiXCR and lists one record per CDR3 protein. Of 400,000 to 500,000 distinct CDR3 sequences listed, 24% were seen once; the top ten hold around 9%. Findings and caveats of the study: Most CD4+ clones that shrank were in CM and EM, while CD8+ ones turned up in EMRA.

This clonotype turned up a few times. The antigen remains undetermined. Deletions cut 1 base from V and 4 bases from J, with 13 bases between. This CDR3 has 15 residues. The germline V gene encodes CDR1 KGHSH and CDR2 LQKENI. The chain couples TRBV18 to TRBJ2-5; D perhaps matches TRBD2 (5 bases). The specimen sequenced was PBMCs or a T cell subset sorted from them (not recorded which). This clonotype originated in an adult woman who had mild COVID-19 (a few samples of this study predate the infection). Cell type and time point are not known. CDR3: CASSPLASGRETQYF. CDR3 sequence (DNA): TGTGCCAGCTCACCACTAGCGTCTGGGAGAGAGACCCAGTACTTC.